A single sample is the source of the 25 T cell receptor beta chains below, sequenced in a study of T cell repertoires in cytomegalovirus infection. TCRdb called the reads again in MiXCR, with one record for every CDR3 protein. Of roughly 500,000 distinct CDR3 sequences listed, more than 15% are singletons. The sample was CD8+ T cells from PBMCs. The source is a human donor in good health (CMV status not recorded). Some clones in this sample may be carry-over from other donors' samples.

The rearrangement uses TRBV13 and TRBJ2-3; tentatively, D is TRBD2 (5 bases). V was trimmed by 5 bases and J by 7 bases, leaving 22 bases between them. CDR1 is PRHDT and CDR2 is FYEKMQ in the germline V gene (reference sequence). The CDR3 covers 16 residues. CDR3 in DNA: TGTGCCAGCAGCCTGGGCCATATCGGGATGGGAAATACGCAGTATTTT. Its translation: CASSLGHIGMGNTQYF.

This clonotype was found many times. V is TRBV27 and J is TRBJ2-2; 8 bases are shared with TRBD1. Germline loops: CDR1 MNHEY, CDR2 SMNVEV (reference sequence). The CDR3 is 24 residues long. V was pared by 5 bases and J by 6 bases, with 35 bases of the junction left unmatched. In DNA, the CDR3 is TGTGCCAGCAGTACCAAGTCCCGGGACAGGAGGCTTGGTAGTCGGGAGTTTGGGGCCGGGGAGCTGTTTTTT. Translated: CASSTKSRDRRLGSREFGAGELFF.

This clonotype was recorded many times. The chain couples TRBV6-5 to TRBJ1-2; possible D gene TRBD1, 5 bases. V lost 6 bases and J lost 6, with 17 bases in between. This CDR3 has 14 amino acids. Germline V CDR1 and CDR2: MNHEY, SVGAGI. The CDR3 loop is CASRIGWGVDGYTF. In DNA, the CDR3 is TGTGCCAGCAGGATCGGATGGGGGGTTGATGGCTACACCTTC.

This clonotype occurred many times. CDR3 sequence reads: CASSIPDGIYGYTF. The DNA of the CDR3 is TGTGCCAGTAGTATACCCGACGGAATCTATGGCTACACCTTC. The chain links TRBV19 to TRBJ1-2; D is uncertain. Deletions cut 2 bases from V and 4 bases from J, with 11 bases between. This CDR3 is 14 amino acids long. Germline CDR1 LNHDA, CDR2 SQIVND (reference sequence).

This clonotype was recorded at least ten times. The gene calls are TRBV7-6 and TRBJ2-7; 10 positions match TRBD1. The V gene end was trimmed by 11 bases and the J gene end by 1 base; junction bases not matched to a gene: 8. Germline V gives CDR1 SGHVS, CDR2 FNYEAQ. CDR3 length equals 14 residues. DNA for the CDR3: TGTGCCTCGGGGGACAGGGGCCTTTCCTACGAGCAGTACTTC. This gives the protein CASGDRGLSYEQYF.

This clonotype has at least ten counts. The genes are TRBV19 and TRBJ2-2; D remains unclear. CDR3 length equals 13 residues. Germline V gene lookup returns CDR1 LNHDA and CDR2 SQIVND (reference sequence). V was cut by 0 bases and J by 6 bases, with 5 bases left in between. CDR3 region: CASSIDNPGELFF. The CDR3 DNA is TGTGCCAGTAGTATAGATAATCCCGGGGAGCTGTTTTTT.

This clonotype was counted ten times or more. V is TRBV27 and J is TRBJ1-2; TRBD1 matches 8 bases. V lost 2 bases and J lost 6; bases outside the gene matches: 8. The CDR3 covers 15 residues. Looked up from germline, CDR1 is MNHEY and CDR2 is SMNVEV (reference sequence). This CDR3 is CASSLGQGAINGYTF. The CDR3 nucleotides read TGTGCCAGCAGTTTAGGGCAGGGGGCAATCAATGGCTACACCTTC.

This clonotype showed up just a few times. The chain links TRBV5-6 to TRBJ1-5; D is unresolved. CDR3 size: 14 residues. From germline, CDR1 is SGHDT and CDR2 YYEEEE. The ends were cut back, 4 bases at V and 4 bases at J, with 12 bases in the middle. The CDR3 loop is CASSERRVNQPQHF. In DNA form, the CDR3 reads TGTGCCAGCAGCGAAAGGAGGGTTAATCAGCCCCAGCATTTT.

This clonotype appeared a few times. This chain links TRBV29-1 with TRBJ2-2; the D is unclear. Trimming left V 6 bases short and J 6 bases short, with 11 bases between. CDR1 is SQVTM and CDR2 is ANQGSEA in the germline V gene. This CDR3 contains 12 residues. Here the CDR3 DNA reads TGCAGCGTCCTCTCTATAGCCGGGGAGCTGTTTTTT. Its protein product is CSVLSIAGELFF.

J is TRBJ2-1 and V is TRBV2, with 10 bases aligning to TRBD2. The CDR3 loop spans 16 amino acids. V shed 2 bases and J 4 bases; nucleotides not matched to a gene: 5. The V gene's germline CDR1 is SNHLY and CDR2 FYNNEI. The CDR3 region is CASSEQAGGFYNEQFF. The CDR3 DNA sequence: TGTGCCAGCAGTGAACAAGCGGGGGGGTTTTACAATGAGCAGTTCTTC.

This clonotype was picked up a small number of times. As DNA, the CDR3 is TGTGCCACCAGCGCGGACCGGTCCGGGGGGCCAGATACGCAGTATTTT. As protein: CATSADRSGGPDTQYF. V gene TRBV15 combines with J gene TRBJ2-3, with D perhaps matching TRBD2 (7 bases). The germline gives CDR1 LNHNV, CDR2 YYDKDF (reference sequence). Trimming cost V 5 bases and J 4 bases, with 19 bases left between them. The CDR3 runs 16 residues.

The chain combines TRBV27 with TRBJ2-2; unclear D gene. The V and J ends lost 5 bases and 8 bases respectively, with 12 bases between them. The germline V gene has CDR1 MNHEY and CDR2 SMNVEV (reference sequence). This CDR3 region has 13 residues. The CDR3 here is CASSLSSQGELFF. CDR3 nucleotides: TGTGCCAGCAGTCTCTCCTCACAAGGGGAGCTGTTTTTT.

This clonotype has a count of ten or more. CDR3 sequence reads: CASSPPGQGEQYF. The DNA of the CDR3 is TGTGCCAGCAGTCCCCCGGGACAGGGAGAGCAGTACTTC. The V call is TRBV6-1, the J call TRBJ2-7, with 9 bases that match TRBD1. This CDR3 region has 13 residues. The V and J ends lost 5 bases and 7 bases, in that order; junction bases with no gene match: 6. CDR1 is MNHNS and CDR2 is SASEGT in the germline V gene.

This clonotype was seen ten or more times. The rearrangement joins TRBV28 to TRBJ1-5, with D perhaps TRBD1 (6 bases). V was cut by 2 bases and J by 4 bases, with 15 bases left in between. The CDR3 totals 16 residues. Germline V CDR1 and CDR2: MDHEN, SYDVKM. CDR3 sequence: CASSLIWTANNQPQHF. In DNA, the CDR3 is TGTGCCAGCAGTTTAATATGGACAGCGAATAATCAGCCCCAGCATTTT. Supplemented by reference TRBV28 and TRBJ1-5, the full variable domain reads DVKVTQSSRYLVKRTGEKVFLECVQDMDHENMFWYRQDPGLGLRLIYFSYDVKMKEKGDIPEGYSVSREKKERFSLILESASTNQTSMYLCASSLIWTANNQPQHFGDGTRLSIL.

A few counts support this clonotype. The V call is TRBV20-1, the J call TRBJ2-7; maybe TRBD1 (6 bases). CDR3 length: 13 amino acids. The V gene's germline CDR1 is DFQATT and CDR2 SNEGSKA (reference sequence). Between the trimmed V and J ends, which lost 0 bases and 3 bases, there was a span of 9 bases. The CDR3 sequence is CSARDQDSYEQYF. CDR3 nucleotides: TGCAGTGCTAGAGATCAGGACAGCTACGAGCAGTACTTC.

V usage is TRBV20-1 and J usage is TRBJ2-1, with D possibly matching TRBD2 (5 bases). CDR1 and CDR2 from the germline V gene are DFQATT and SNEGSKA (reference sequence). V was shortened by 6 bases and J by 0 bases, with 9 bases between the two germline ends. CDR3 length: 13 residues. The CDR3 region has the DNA TGCAGTGCCCGGACTCCCTCCTACAATGAGCAGTTCTTC. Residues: CSARTPSYNEQFF.

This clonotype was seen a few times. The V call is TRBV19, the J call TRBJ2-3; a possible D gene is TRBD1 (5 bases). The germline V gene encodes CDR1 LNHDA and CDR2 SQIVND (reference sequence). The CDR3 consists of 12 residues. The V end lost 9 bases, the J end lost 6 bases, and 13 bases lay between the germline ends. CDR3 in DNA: TGTGCCAGCACGCAGGGAACGGATACGCAGTATTTT. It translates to CASTQGTDTQYF. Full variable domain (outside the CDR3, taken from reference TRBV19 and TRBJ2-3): DGGITQSPKYLFRKEGQNVTLSCEQNLNHDAMYWYRQDPGQGLRLIYYSQIVNDFQKGDIAEGYSVSREKKESFPLTVTSAQKNPTAFYLCASTQGTDTQYFGPGTRLTVL.

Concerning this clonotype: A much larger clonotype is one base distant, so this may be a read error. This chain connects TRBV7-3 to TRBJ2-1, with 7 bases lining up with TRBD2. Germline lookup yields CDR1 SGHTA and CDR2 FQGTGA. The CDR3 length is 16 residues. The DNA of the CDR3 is TGTGCCAGCAGGTCACCTAGCGGTAGCTCCTACGATGAGCAGTTCTTC. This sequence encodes CASRSPSGSSYDEQFF.

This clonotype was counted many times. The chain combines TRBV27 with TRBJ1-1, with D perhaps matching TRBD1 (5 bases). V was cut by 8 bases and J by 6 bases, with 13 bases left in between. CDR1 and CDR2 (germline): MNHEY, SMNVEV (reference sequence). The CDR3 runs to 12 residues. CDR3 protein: CASSNQGSEAFF. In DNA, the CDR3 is TGTGCCAGCTCCAATCAGGGCTCTGAAGCTTTCTTT.

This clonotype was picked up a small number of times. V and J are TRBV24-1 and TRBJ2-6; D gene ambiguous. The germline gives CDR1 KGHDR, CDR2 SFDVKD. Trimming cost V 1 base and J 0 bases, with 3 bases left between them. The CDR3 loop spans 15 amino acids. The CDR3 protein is CATSDFSSGANVLTF. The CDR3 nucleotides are TGTGCCACCAGTGATTTCAGCTCTGGGGCCAACGTCCTGACTTTC.

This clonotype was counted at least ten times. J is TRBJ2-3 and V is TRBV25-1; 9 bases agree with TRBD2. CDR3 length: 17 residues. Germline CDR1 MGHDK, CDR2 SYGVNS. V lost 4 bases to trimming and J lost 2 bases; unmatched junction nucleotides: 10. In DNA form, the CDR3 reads TGTGCCAGCAGTGGAGCGGGAGGCCCTCCTATCACAGATACGCAGTATTTT. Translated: CASSGAGGPPITDTQYF.

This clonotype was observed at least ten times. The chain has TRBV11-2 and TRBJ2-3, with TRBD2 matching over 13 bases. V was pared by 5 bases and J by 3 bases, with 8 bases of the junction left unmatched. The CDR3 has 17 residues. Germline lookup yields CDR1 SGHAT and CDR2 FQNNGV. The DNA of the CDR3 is TGTGCCAGCAGCACCAGGACTAGCGGGAGTCAGACAGATACGCAGTATTTT. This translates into CASSTRTSGSQTDTQYF. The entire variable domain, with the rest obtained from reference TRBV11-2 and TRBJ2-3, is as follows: EAGVAQSPRYKIIEKRQSVAFWCNPISGHATLYWYQQILGQGPKLLIQFQNNGVVDDSQLPKDRFSAERLKGVDSTLKIQPAKLEDSAVYLCASSTRTSGSQTDTQYFGPGTRLTVL.

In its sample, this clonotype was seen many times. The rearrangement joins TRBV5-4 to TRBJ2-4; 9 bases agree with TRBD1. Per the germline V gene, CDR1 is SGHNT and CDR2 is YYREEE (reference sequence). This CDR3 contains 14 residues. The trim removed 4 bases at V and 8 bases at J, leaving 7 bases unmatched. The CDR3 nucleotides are TGTGCCAGCAGCCTGGGACAGGGTGCTGACATTCAGTACTTC. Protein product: CASSLGQGADIQYF.

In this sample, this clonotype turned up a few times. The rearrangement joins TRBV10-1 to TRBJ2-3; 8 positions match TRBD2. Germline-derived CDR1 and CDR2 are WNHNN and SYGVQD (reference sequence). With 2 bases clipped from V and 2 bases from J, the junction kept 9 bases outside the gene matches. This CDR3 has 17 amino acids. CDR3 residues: CASSEGQSGGLTDTQYF. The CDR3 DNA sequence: TGCGCCAGCAGTGAGGGTCAGAGCGGGGGCCTCACAGATACGCAGTATTTT.

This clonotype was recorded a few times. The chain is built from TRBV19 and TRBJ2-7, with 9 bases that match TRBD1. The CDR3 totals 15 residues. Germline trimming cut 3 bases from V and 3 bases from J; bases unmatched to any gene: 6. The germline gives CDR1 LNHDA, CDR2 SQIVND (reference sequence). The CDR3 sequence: CASSMGTGSVYEQYF. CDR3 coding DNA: TGTGCCAGTAGTATGGGGACAGGGTCGGTCTACGAGCAGTACTTC.